This entry is about one TCR beta chain. Its specificity is unknown. After 5'RACE with constant-segment primers, TCR alpha and TCR beta cDNA libraries carrying sample barcodes and UMIs were obtained. TCRdb analysed the 5' RACE reads with MiXCR anew, one entry per CDR3 protein. The data show roughly 130,000 distinct CDR3 sequences, about 17% seen once. Germline loops: CDR1 SGHVS, CDR2 FQNEAQ. The CDR3 sequence is 17 residues long. Trimming cost V 0 bases and J 1 base, with 16 bases left between them. The data were obtained in a study of T-cell memory formation after mild COVID-19. Study-wide findings and caveats: Chiefly within CM and EM were the contracting CD4+ clones; CD8+ ones were within EMRA. The study detected some responding clones in pre-infection memory, suggesting cross-reactive memory joined. The authors did not confirm SARS-CoV-2 specificity of second-wave clones peaking day 37.

This chain joins TRBV7-8 and TRBJ2-7, with a tentative D call TRBD1 (5 bases). This sequence was found in an adult woman who had mild COVID-19 (a few samples of this study predate the infection). Cell type and time point are not known. Material: PBMCs or a T cell subset sorted from them (not recorded which). The CDR3 DNA reads as TGTGCCAGCAGCTTAGCGCAGGCTGGGGCTGCTTCCTACGAGCAGTACTTC. This translates into CASSLAQAGAASYEQYF.